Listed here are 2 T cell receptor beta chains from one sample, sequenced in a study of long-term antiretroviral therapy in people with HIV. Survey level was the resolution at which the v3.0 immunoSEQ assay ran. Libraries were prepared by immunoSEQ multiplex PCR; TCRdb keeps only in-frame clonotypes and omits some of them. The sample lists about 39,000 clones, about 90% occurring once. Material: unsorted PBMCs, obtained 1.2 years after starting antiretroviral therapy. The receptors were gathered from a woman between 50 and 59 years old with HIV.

The CDR3 DNA is TGTGCCAGCCTGGGACAGATTAACTATGGCTACACCTTC. Encoded protein: CASLGQINYGYTF. The chain joins TRBV6-5 to TRBJ1-2; TRBD1 matches 7 bases. The CDR3 is 13 amino acids. V shed 8 bases, J shed 1 base, and the junction held 4 bases outside the gene matches. The germline gives CDR1 MNHEY, CDR2 SVGAGI.

CDR3 nucleotides: TGTGCCAGCAGCTTAGGTTCTAGCGGGGCTCAAGAGACCCAGTACTTC. Translated: CASSLGSSGAQETQYF. The V call is TRBV7-2, the J call TRBJ2-5; 9 nucleotides line up with TRBD2. Per germline, CDR1 SGHTA and CDR2 FQGNSA. The CDR3 totals 16 residues. J lost 2 bases, V lost 1 base, and 5 bases had no gene match.